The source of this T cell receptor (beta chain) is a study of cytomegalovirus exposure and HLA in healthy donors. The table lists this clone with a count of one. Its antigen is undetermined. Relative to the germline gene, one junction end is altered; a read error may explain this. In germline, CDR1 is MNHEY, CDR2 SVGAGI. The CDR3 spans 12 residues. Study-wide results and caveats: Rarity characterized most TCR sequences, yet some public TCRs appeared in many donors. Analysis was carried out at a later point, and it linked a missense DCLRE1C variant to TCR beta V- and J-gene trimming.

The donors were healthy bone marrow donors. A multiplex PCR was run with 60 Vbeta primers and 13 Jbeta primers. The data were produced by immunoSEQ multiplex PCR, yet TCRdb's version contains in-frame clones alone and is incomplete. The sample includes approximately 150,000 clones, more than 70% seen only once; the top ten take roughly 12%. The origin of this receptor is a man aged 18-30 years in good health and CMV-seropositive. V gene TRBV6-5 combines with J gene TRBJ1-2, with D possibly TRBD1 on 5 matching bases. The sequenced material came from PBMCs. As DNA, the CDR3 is TGTGCCATAGCGGGTGGTGGGGGAGAACACTACTTC. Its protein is CAIAGGGGEHYF.